This T cell receptor (beta chain) was sequenced for a study of radiotherapy plus CTLA-4 blockade in lung cancer. Whole-study results and caveats: The study found tumor-derived TCR clones expanded in blood after radiotherapy plus ipilimumab.

TCRdb's table, derived via immunoSEQ multiplex PCR, lists solely in-frame clones and lacks some. The table records 62,000 or so clones, 79% of them present only once. Details on this clone: What it binds is unknown.

With 7 bases clipped from V and 5 bases from J, the junction kept 10 bases outside the gene matches. The CDR3 loop spans 14 amino acids. Germline CDR1 and CDR2: SNHLY and FYNNEI. This specimen was peripheral blood, taken from a patient treated with radiotherapy plus ipilimumab. This chain uses TRBV2 with TRBJ1-1; TRBD1 matches at 7 bases. This TCR was sampled from a human donor with non-small cell lung cancer who had a complete response to radiotherapy plus ipilimumab. CDR3 amino acids: CASTQGGGETEAFF. CDR3 bases: TGTGCCAGCACCCAGGGGGGTGGGGAGACTGAAGCTTTCTTT.